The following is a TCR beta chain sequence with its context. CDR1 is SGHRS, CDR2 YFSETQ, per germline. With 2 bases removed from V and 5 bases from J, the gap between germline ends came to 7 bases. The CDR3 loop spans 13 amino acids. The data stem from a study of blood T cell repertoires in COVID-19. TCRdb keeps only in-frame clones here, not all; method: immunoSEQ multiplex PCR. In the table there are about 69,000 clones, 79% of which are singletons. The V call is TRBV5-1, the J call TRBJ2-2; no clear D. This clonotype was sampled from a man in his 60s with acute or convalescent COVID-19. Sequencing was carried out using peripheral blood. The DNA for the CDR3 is TGCGCCAGCAGCTTAGAACTAACCGGGGAGCTGTTTTTT. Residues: CASSLELTGELFF. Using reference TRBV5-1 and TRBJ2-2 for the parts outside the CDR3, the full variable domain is KAGVTQTPRYLIKTRGQQVTLSCSPISGHRSVSWYQQTPGQGLQFLFEYFSETQRNKGNFPGRFSGRQFSNSRSEMNVSTLELGDSALYLCASSLELTGELFFGEGSRLTVL.